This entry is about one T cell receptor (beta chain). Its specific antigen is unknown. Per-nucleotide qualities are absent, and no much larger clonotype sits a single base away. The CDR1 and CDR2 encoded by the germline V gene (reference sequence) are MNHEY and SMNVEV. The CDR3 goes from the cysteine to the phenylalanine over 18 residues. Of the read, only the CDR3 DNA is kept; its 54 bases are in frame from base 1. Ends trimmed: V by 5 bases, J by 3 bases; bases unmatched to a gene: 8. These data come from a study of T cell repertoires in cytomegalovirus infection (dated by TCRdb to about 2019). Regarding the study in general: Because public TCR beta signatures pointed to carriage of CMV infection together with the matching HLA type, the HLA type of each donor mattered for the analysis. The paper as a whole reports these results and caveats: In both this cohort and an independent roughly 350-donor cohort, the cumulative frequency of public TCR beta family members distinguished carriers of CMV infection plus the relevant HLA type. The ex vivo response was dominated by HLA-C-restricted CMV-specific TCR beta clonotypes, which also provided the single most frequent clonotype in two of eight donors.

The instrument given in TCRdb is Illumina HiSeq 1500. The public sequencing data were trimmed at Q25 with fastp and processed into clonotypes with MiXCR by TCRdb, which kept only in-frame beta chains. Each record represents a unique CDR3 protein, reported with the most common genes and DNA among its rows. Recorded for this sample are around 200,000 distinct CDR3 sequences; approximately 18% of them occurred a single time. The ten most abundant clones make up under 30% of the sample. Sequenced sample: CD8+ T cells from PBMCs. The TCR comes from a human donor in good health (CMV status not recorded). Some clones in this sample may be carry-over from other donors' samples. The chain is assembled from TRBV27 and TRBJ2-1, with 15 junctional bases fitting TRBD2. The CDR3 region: CASSTGLAGGLNYNEQFF. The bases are TGTGCCAGCAGTACGGGACTAGCGGGGGGCCTTAACTACAATGAGCAGTTCTTC.